This T cell receptor (beta chain) was found in a study of blood T cells in healthy people across ages. In its sample, this clonotype was seen a few times. Together with a sample-barcoded 5' primer, a J-beta primer mix was included in a second PCR lasting roughly 6 to 12 cycles. There were at least 2.5 million CDR3-containing paired-end reads obtained from each sample. MiXCR was run by TCRdb on the 5' RACE reads, yielding one entry per CDR3 protein. The profile shows around 2 million distinct CDR3 sequences, about two fifths of them singletons. CDR3 size: 14 residues. The germline V and J ends were trimmed by 6 bases and 4 bases, with 15 bases remaining between them. CDR1 is SGHNT and CDR2 is YENEEA in the germline V gene.

The TCR sequence derives from a human donor in good health. What was sequenced was blood. The V call is TRBV11-3, the J call TRBJ1-1, with D uncertain. This chain's CDR3 is CASSEIGLATEAFF. CDR3 DNA: TGTGCCAGCAGTGAGATAGGGTTGGCCACTGAAGCTTTCTTT.